This T cell receptor beta chain was documented in a study of T cell repertoires in cytomegalovirus infection. V dropped 0 bases and J dropped 5 bases, with 14 bases sitting between them. Germline V gives CDR1 SGDLS, CDR2 YYNGEE. This CDR3 has 15 amino acids. A word on this clonotype: Its specificity is not known.

One entry per CDR3 protein, called by TCRdb with MiXCR from the reads. There are around 740,000 distinct CDR3 sequences in the sample; roughly a third occur only once, and 2.5% to 3.5% lies in the top ten. Findings and caveats of the study: Ex vivo responses were dominated by HLA-C-restricted CMV-specific TCR beta clonotypes.

This rearrangement joins TRBV9 to TRBJ2-5; the D gene is possibly TRBD2 (7 bases). The receptor was derived from a human donor in good health (CMV status not recorded). Some clones in this sample may be carry-over from other donors' samples. Sequencing was carried out using PBMCs. Written as DNA, the CDR3 is TGTGCCAGCAGCGTAGGGGGAGGGGGAGGTGAGACCCAGTACTTC. The encoded protein is CASSVGGGGGETQYF.